This TCR beta chain was identified during a study of CD8 T cells in Susac syndrome. TEMRA cells were enriched by FACS, while CD8+ and CD4+ T cells were obtained through a negative isolation that was performed magnetically. 0.5 to 1 ug RNA was reverse transcribed with random hexamers. TCRdb used MiXCR to reprocess the immunoSEQ multiplex PCR reads, holding one entry per CDR3 protein. The sample shows about 100,000 distinct CDR3 sequences, 95% of them seen only once. The sequence came from a human donor with Susac syndrome. What was sequenced was CD8+ T cells from PBMCs.

DNA for the CDR3: TGCGCCAGCAGCACCGCCCCGGTCGGGACAGCCTACGAGCAGTACTTC. This codes for CASSTAPVGTAYEQYF. The rearrangement joins TRBV5-1 to TRBJ2-7; 7 bases agree with TRBD1. Losses at the gene ends were 4 bases for V and 2 bases for J; bases not matched to a gene: 12. The germline V gene encodes CDR1 SGHRS and CDR2 YFSETQ. This CDR3 has 16 residues.